This T cell receptor (beta chain) was captured by sequencing in a study of blood T cell repertoires in COVID-19. Study details: From the United States, Italy and Spain came samples of acute and convalescent COVID-19.

Methods used by the authors: Amplification from reference gene primers served as the basis for estimated nucleated cell counts. Produced via immunoSEQ multiplex PCR; TCRdb's table is partial and in-frame only. V, J and clone size are those of that table, while D and trimming were read from the DNA. Of some 80,000 clones in the sample, around 84% were seen once. V shed 7 bases and J shed 0 bases, with 12 bases lying between them. The CDR3 is made up of 14 amino acids. Germline lookup yields CDR1 SNHLY and CDR2 FYNNEI. The receptor's source is a woman aged 70-85 years with acute or convalescent COVID-19. The source material was peripheral blood. The V call is TRBV2, the J call TRBJ1-1; D possibly corresponds to TRBD1 (6 bases). The chain's CDR3 is CASTKGQLNTEAFF. CDR3 bases: TGTGCCAGCACCAAAGGACAGCTGAACACTGAAGCTTTCTTT.